The clone carrying this T cell receptor beta chain was picked up many times. Its specificity is not known. The V gene lost 0 bases and the J gene lost 5 bases, with 11 bases spanning the gap. Germline assignment: CDR1 MNHNS and CDR2 SASEGT. This CDR3 comprises 15 residues. Graves' hyperthyroidism showing no ophthalmopathy progression within 18 months was considered stable. In making diagnoses, clinical symptoms, serum thyroxine and TRAb, thyroid ultrasound and orbital computed tomography were all used. This sample is drawn from a study of T cells in Graves' hyperthyroidism and ophthalmopathy. Study-wide findings and caveats: In the analysis, a 13 V-J model separated ophthalmopathy from stable hyperthyroidism. Blood also showed most of the thyroid clonotypes that were expanded above 0.001.

Template material for amplifying TCR beta CDR3 regions consisted of RNA transcripts. The HTBI primer set drove a first-round RT-PCR of the TCR CDR3. TCRdb redid the calling of the multiplex PCR reads with MiXCR, one entry per CDR3 protein. The repertoire holds roughly 200,000 distinct CDR3 sequences, with less than 20% as singletons. The sequencing input was blood. The receptor comes from a woman in her 50s with Graves' hyperthyroidism. The chain combines TRBV6-1 with TRBJ1-5, with no clear D. CDR3 nucleotides: TGTGCCAGCAGTGAAGCTGGCACCAAGCATCAGCCCCAGCATTTT. Amino acid sequence: CASSEAGTKHQPQHF.